The subject of this entry is one T cell receptor (beta chain). Its specific antigen is unknown. No base quality information exists; no much larger clone differs at one position. These data originate in a study of T cell repertoires in cytomegalovirus infection (dated by TCRdb to the late 2010s). Background on the whole study: Recently identified HLA-C-restricted CMV epitopes, whose presentation resists viral immunomodulation, were targeted by peptide stimulations together with well-studied HLA-B-restricted epitopes. Donor HLA type was relevant to the analysis, because carriage of CMV infection together with the matching HLA type was indicated by public TCR beta signatures. Paper-wide results and their limitations: In both this cohort and an independent roughly 350-donor cohort, the cumulative frequency of public TCR beta family members distinguished carriers of CMV infection plus the relevant HLA type. In the ex vivo response, HLA-C-restricted CMV-specific TCR beta clonotypes were dominant, and in two of eight donors the single most frequent clonotype came from this HLA-C-restricted group.

The sample's treatment or condition, from its label and the paper: in vitro stimulation with specific CMV peptide epitopes to enrich CMV-specific T cells. The germline V gene (reference sequence) specifies LGHDT as CDR1 and YNNKEL as CDR2. Relative to germline, V is missing 5 bases and J is missing 5 bases, with 8 bases of the junction outside any gene match. The CDR3 holds 16 amino acids from the cysteine to the phenylalanine. The CDR3 DNA has 48 bases and is translated from base 1. Sequencing took place on an Illumina HiSeq 1500. TCRdb ran its own pipeline on the public reads, namely fastp trimming at Q25 and MiXCR clone calling, and kept in-frame beta chains. Rows with one shared CDR3 protein collapse into an entry with the most common genes and DNA. The sample table contains about a million distinct CDR3 sequences; only one count was recorded for approximately 30% of them. The ten top clones hold 13% of the sample.

The sequence is built from TRBV3-1 and TRBJ2-5, with 13 bases aligning to TRBD2. This clonotype was obtained from a human donor in good health (CMV status not recorded). Some clones in this sample may be carry-over from other donors' samples. This specimen consisted of cultured CD8+ T cells from PBMCs, obtained from culture after CMV antigen stimulation. The CDR3 corresponds to CASSILAGGPMETQYF. The base sequence is TGTGCCAGCAGCATACTAGCGGGGGGGCCTATGGAGACCCAGTACTTC.